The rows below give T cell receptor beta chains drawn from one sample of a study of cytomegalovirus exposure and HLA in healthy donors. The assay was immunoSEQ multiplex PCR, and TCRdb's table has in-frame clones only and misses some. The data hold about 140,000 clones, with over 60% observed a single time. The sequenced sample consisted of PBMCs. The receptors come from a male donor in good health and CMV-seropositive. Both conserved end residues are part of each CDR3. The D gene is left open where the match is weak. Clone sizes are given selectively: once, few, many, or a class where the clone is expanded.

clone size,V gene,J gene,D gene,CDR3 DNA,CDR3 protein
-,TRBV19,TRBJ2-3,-,TGTGCCAGTAGTATATTACTAGCCAGCACAGATACGCAGTATTTT,CASSILLASTDTQYF
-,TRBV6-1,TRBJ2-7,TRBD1,TGTGCCAGCAGTGACCTCGGACAGGGGATCTACGAGCAGTACTTC,CASSDLGQGIYEQYF
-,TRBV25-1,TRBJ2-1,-,TGTGCCAGCAGTGAATATAGCGGAAACTCCTACAATGAGCAGTTCTTC,CASSEYSGNSYNEQFF
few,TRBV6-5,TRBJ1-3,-,TGTGCCAGCCGGGGGAATCGGGTCGCTGGAAACACCATATATTTT,CASRGNRVAGNTIYF
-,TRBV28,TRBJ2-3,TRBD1,TGTGCCAGCAGTTCGACAGGGGTGGGCACAGATACGCAGTATTTT,CASSSTGVGTDTQYF
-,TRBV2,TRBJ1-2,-,TGTGCCAGCAGTGAAGCATATGGGGAGAGGTATGGCTACACCTTC,CASSEAYGERYGYTF
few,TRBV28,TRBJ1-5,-,TGTGCCAGCAGTTTTGATGGGGACATCGAGGGTCAGCCCCAGCATTTT,CASSFDGDIEGQPQHF
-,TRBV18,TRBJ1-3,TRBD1,TGTGCCAGCTCACGGGACACACAGGGGGCCTACTCTGGAAACACCATATATTTT,CASSRDTQGAYSGNTIYF
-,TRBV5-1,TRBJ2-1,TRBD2,TGCGCCAGCAGCTTGCGGGGCGGGAGCTCCTACAATGAGCAGTTCTTC,CASSLRGGSSYNEQFF
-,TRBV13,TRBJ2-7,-,TGTGCCAGCAGCTTCAACTACGAGCAGTACTTC,CASSFNYEQYF
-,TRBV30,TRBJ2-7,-,TGTGCCTGGAGTGTACGAGGACTCTACGAGCAGTACTTC,CAWSVRGLYEQYF
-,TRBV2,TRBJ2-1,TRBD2,TGTGCCAGCAGTGCCGAGCGGGAGGAGAATGAGCAGTTCTTC,CASSAEREENEQFF
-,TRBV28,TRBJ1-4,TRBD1,TGTGCCAGCAGTGCTGTAAGGACAGGGGGGACTAATGAAAAACTGTTTTTT,CASSAVRTGGTNEKLFF
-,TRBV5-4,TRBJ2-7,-,TGTGCCAGCAGACCCGGGCGGGGCGAGCAGTACTTC,CASRPGRGEQYF
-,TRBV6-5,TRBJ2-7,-,TGTGCCAGCAGCCCCTTGGGGCGAGCCTACGAGCAGTACTTC,CASSPLGRAYEQYF
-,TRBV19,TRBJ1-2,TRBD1,TGTGCCAGTACCTCCGGGACAGGGAACTATGGCTACACCTTC,CASTSGTGNYGYTF
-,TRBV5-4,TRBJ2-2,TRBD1,TGTGCCAGCACCCAACTGGGGACAGGGGTCACCGGGGAGCTGTTTTTT,CASTQLGTGVTGELFF
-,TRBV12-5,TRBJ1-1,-,TGTGCTAGTGGTCTGACCTCGGGGAACACTGAAGCTTTCTTT,CASGLTSGNTEAFF
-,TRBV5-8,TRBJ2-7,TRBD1,TGTGCCCAGCGCCCGACAGGGGGAGGGGAGCAGTACTTC,CAQRPTGGGEQYF
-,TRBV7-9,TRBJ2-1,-,TGTGCCAGCAGCTCCCATTTAACTAGTTACCATGAGCAGTTCTTC,CASSSHLTSYHEQFF
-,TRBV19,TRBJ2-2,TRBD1,TGTGCCAGTAGTATGACAGGGTCCACCGGGGAGCTGTTTTTT,CASSMTGSTGELFF
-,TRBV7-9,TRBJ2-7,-,TGTGCCAGCAGCTTCTCCCCCTACGAGCAGTACTTC,CASSFSPYEQYF
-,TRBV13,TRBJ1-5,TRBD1,TGTGCCAGCAGCTTAGGGACAGGGAACAATCAGCCCCAGCATTTT,CASSLGTGNNQPQHF
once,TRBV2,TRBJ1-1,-,TGTGCCAGCCAAGCGGAAAGGCAAGTGAACACTGAAGCTTTCTTT,CASQAERQVNTEAFF
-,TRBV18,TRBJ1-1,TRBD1,TGTGCCAGCTCACCATTTGGACAGGGGGAGACTGAAGCTTTCTTT,CASSPFGQGETEAFF
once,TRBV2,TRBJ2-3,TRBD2,TGTGCCAGCAGTGGACTAGCGGGAGACACAGATACGCAGTATTTT,CASSGLAGDTDTQYF
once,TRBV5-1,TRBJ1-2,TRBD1,TGCGCCAGCAGCTCCGACCCCAGGGGGCTGGACTATGGCTACACCTTC,CASSSDPRGLDYGYTF
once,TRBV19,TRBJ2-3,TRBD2,TGTGCCAGTAGTATAGGAGCGGGAGACACAGATACGCAGTATTTT,CASSIGAGDTDTQYF
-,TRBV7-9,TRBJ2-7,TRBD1,TGTGCCAGCAGCCTGGGACAGGGGGCCTACGAGCAGTACTTC,CASSLGQGAYEQYF
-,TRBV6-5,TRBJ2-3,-,TGTGCCAGCGGGGACTGGGGCGACACAGATACGCAGTATTTT,CASGDWGDTDTQYF
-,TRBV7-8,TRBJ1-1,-,TGTGCCAGCAGCTTAAGGGGTTCGAGGACTGAAGCTTTCTTT,CASSLRGSRTEAFF
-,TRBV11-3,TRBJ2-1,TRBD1,TGTGCCAGCAGCCCCGGACAGGGGGACCGCACTGGGCAGTTCTTC,CASSPGQGDRTGQFF
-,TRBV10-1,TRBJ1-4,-,TGCGCCAGCAGTAGACAAGCAACTAATGAAAAACTGTTTTTT,CASSRQATNEKLFF
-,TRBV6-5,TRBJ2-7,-,TGTGCCAGCAGTTACTCAGTGGACATTACCTACGAGCAGTACTTC,CASSYSVDITYEQYF
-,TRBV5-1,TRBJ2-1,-,TGCGCCAGCAGCTTGTGGATGACAGGAAATGAGCAGTTCTTC,CASSLWMTGNEQFF
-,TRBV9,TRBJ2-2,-,TGTGCCAGCAGCGTATTAGTCACCGGGGAGCTGTTTTTT,CASSVLVTGELFF
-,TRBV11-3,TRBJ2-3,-,TGTGCCAGCAGCTTAGGATACCCCAGGGTTGCGACAGATACGCAGTATTTT,CASSLGYPRVATDTQYF